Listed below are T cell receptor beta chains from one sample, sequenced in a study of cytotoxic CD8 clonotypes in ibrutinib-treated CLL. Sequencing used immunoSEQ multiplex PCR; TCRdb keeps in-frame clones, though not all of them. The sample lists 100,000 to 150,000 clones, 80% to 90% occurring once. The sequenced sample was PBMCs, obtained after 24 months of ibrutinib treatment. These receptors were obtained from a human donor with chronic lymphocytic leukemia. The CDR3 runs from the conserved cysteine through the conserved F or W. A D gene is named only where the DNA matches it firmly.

cdr3_aa: CASSLRQGDQPQHF
v_call: TRBV7-2
d_call: -

cdr3_aa: CASSRTSGTDTQYF
v_call: TRBV7-3
d_call: TRBD2

cdr3_aa: CASSLAGSDTQYF
v_call: TRBV7-9
d_call: -

cdr3_aa: CASSADKHTGELFF
v_call: TRBV5-6
d_call: -

cdr3_aa: CASTEQGSAQFF
v_call: TRBV6-1
d_call: -

cdr3_aa: CASSLALDRVHEQYF
v_call: TRBV7-8
d_call: TRBD1

cdr3_aa: CASSQARGGKGYEQFF
v_call: TRBV4-1
d_call: -

cdr3_aa: CASSLWKPRDSVDNQPQHF
v_call: TRBV7-9
d_call: TRBD1

cdr3_aa: CASSYEWYTQYF
v_call: TRBV6-6
d_call: -

cdr3_aa: CASSIAWDRIRETQYF
v_call: TRBV19
d_call: TRBD1

cdr3_aa: CASGDNDGNQPQHF
v_call: TRBV27
d_call: -